The present TCR beta chain was sequenced within a study of T-cell memory formation after mild COVID-19 (dated by TCRdb to the early 2020s). Notes on the research overall: Most TCR sequence clusters were specific to one of the two donors. In a couple of donors, T-cell clones that expanded and contracted after mild COVID-19 were tracked by sequencing TCRalpha and TCRbeta repertoires over time. Two young, previously healthy adult volunteers, one female and one male, were included in the cohort.

This clonotype was observed once. What antigen it recognizes has not been identified. Per-base qualities were not stored, and no clone one base away is much larger. The run used an Illumina NovaSeq 6000. TCRalpha and TCRbeta cDNA libraries were constructed by 5'RACE with constant-segment primers, with sample barcodes and unique molecular identifiers being introduced. Trizol reagent was used to extract RNA from every sample. Amplification of the libraries took two PCR steps, and the second step added a second sample barcode plus Illumina TruSeq adapters. Sequencing of libraries was performed on an Illumina NovaSeq with 2 x 150 bp paired-end reads. Processing in the source paper ran as follows. Demultiplexing of reads and collapsing into UMI-guided consensus sequences were performed with migec v1.2.7. Using mixcr v2.1.11, UMI consensuses were aligned to TRA and TRB V and J templates and then assembled into clonotypes. A clonotype was counted as expanded or contracted only if both edgeR and NoisET called the change significant, with noise models trained on biological replicates. For edgeR calls, the cutoffs were a false discovery rate-adjusted p below 0.01 and a log2 fold-change threshold of 1. As an exploratory analysis of dynamics, max-normalized trajectories of the 1000 most abundant clonotypes were examined with PCA combined with hierarchical clustering. Each responding clone was given a CD4 or CD8 phenotype based on the CD4+ and CD8+ repertoires, which had been sequenced separately. TCRdb handled the public reads itself, with Q25 trimming in fastp and clone calling in MiXCR, and kept productive beta chains. Each CDR3 protein appears once, grouped with its most common genes and DNA. The V and J calls were not made by the authors but by TCRdb's processing. Within this sample are some 450,000 distinct CDR3 sequences, with around 20% of them counted one time only. Together, the top ten hold more than 8% of the sample.

CDR1 and CDR2 (SGHTA, FQGNSA) derive from the germline V gene. There are 14 amino acids in the CDR3, from cysteine to phenylalanine inclusive. CDR3 DNA only is kept here, 42 bases in frame from base 1. V is shortened by 1 base, J by 7 bases, and the region joining them spans 13 bases. Results the study describes overall, beyond this receptor: Clones that contracted from day 15 to 85 showed balanced CD4/CD8 phenotypes, whereas a second wave of clones that expanded from day 15 to 37 leaned towards CD4+. Contracting CD4+ clones were found mainly in CM and EM memory subsets, while CD8+ clones were enriched in EMRA. The detection of some responding clones in pre-infection memory suggests that pre-existing cross-reactive memory T cells joined the SARS-CoV-2 response. The study included only a couple of mild cases, and larger cohorts that include severe cases with pre-infection samples were judged to be necessary. The second-wave clones that peaked on day 37 were not confirmed to be SARS-CoV-2 specific.

Ficoll-Paque density gradient centrifugation was the method used to isolate PBMCs. The V and J segments used are TRBV7-2 and TRBJ1-1; D gene: possibly TRBD1, on 6 matching bases. The specimen sequenced was PBMCs or a T cell subset sorted from them (not recorded which). The clonotype was recovered from an adult woman who had mild COVID-19 (a few samples of this study predate the infection). The sample titles of this study are shuffled in the database, so cell type and time point are left out; the donor was told from shared clones. The DNA sequence reads TGTGCCAGCAGCTTAGGGCAGGGGTTGGGTGAAGCTTTCTTT. This translates into CASSLGQGLGEAFF.